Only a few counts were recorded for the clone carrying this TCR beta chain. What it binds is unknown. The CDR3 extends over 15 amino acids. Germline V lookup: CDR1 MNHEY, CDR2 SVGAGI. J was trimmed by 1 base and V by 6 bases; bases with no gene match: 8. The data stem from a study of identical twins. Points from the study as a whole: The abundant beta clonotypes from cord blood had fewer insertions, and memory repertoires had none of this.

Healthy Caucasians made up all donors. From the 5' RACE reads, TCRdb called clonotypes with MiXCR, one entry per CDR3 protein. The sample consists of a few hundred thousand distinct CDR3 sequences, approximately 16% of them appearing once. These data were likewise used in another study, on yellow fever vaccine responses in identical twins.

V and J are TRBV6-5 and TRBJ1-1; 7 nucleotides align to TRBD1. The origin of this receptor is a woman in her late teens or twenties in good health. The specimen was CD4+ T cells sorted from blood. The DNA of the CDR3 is TGTGCCAGCAGCTTAACAGGGGTGGCGAACACTGAAGCTTTCTTT. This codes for CASSLTGVANTEAFF.